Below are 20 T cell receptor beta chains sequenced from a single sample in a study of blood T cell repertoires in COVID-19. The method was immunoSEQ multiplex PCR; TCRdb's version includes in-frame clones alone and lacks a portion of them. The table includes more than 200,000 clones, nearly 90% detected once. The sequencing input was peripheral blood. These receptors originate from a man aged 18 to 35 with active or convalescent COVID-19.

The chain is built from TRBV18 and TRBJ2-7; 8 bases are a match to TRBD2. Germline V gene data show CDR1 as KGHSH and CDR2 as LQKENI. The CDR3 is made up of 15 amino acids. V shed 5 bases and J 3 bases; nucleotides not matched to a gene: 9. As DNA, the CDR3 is TGTGCCAGCTCATCGAGACCGGGACTAGACTACGAGCAGTACTTC. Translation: CASSSRPGLDYEQYF.

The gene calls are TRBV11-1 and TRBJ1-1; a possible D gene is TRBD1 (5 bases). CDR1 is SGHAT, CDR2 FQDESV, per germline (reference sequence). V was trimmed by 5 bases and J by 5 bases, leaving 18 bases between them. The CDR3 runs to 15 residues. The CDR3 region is CASSRLEGRPTEAFF. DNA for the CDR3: TGTGCCAGCAGCCGTCTGGAGGGGAGACCTACTGAAGCTTTCTTT.

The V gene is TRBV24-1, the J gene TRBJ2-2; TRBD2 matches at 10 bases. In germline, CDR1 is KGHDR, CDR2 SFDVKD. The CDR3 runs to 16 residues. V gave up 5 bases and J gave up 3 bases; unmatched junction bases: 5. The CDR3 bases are TGTGCCACCAGTGTCACTAGCGGGATTTACACCGGGGAGCTGTTTTTT. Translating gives CATSVTSGIYTGELFF.

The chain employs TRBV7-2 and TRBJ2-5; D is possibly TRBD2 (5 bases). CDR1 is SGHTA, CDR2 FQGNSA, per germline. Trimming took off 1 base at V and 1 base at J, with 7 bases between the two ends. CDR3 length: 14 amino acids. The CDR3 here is CASSLVDFQETQYF. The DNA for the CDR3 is TGTGCCAGCAGCTTAGTGGACTTCCAAGAGACCCAGTACTTC.

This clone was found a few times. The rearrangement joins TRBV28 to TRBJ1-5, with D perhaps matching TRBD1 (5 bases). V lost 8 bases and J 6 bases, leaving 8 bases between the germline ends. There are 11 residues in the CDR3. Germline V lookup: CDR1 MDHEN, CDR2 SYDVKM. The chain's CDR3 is CASGRGQPQHF. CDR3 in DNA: TGTGCCAGCGGGAGGGGTCAGCCCCAGCATTTT.

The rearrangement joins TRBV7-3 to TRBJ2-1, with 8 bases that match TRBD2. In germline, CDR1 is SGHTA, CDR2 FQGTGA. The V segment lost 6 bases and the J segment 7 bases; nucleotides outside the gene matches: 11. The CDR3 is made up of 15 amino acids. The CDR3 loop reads CASRRTGRAWNEQFF. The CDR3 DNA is TGTGCCAGCAGGCGTACCGGGAGGGCTTGGAATGAGCAGTTCTTC.

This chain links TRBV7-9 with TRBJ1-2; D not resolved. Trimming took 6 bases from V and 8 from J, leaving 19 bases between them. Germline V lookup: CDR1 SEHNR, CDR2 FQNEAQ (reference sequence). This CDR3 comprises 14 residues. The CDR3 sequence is CASRLGSPERGYTF. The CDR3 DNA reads TGTGCCAGCAGGCTCGGTTCCCCTGAGAGGGGCTACACCTTC.

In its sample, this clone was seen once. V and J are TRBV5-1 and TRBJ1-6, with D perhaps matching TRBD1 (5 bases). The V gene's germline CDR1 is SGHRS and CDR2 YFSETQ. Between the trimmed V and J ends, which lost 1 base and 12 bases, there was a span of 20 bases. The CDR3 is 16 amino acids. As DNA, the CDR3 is TGCGCCAGCAGCTTGACGTCGGTGGGGGGTTTTTTACCCCTCCACTTT. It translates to CASSLTSVGGFLPLHF.

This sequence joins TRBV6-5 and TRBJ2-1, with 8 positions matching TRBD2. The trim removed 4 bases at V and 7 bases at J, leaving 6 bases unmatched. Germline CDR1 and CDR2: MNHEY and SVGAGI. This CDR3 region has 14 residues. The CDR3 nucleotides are TGTGCCAGCAGTTTGTTGACGGGAGGGAATGAGCAGTTCTTC. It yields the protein CASSLLTGGNEQFF.

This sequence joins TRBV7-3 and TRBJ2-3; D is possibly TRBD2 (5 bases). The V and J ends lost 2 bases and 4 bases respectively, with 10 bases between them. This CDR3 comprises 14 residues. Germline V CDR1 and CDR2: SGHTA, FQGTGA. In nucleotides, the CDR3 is TGTGCCAGCAGCTTAGACGGACTTTCAGATACGCAGTATTTT. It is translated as CASSLDGLSDTQYF.

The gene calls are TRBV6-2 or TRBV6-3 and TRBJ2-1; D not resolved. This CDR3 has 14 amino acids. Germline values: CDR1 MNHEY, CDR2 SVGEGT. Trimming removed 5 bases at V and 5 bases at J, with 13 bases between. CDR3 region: CASSGIDTHNEQFF. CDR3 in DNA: TGTGCCAGCAGTGGTATCGACACACACAATGAGCAGTTCTTC.

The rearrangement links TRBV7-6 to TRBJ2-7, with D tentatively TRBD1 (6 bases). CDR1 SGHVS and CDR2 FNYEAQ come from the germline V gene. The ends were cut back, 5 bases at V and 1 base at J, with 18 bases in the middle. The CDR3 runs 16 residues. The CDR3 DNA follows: TGTGCCAGCAGCCCGATAGGGGGTCCGGGGTCCTACGAGCAGTACTTC. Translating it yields CASSPIGGPGSYEQYF.

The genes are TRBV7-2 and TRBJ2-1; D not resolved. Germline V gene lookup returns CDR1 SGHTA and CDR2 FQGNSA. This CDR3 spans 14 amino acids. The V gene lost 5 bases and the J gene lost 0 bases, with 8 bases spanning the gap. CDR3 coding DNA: TGTGCCAGCAGCCCGAAGAGCTCCTACAATGAGCAGTTCTTC. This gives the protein CASSPKSSYNEQFF.

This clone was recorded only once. DNA for the CDR3: TGCAGCGTGTTCCTCCTTGACAGGGGATCGACTGAAGCTTTCTTT. Protein sequence: CSVFLLDRGSTEAFF. V gene TRBV29-1 combines with J gene TRBJ1-1, with 8 bases matching TRBD1. J was trimmed by 5 bases and V by 6 bases; bases with no gene match: 14. CDR1 and CDR2 (germline): SQVTM, ANQGSEA. CDR3 size: 15 residues.

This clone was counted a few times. CDR3 in amino acids: CASSLEGRQTRSIYF. DNA of the CDR3: TGCGCCAGCAGCTTGGAGGGGCGGCAGACTCGCTCCATATATTTT. This chain joins TRBV5-1 and TRBJ1-3; D possibly corresponds to TRBD1 (5 bases). V lost 0 bases to trimming and J lost 11 bases, with 18 bases between them. Germline V gene lookup returns CDR1 SGHRS and CDR2 YFSETQ. The CDR3 is 15 amino acids.

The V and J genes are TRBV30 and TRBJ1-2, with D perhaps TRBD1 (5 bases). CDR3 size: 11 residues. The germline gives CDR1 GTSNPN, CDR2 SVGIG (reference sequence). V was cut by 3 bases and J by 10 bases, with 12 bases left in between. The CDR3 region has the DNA TGTGCCTGGAGCGCCCTGGACATCTACACCTTC. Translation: CAWSALDIYTF.

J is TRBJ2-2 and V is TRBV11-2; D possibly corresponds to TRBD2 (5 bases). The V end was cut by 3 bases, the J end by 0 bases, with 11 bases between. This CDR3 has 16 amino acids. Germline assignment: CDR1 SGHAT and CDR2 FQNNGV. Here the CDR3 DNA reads TGTGCCAGCAGCTTGTCCCGGGGAGCGAACACCGGGGAGCTGTTTTTT. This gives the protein CASSLSRGANTGELFF. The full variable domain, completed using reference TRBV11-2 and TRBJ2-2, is EAGVAQSPRYKIIEKRQSVAFWCNPISGHATLYWYQQILGQGPKLLIQFQNNGVVDDSQLPKDRFSAERLKGVDSTLKIQPAKLEDSAVYLCASSLSRGANTGELFFGEGSRLTVL.

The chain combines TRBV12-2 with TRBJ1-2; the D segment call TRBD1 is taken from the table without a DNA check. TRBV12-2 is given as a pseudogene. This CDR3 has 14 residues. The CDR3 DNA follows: TGTGCAAGTCGTTCACAGGGTATTAACTATGGCTACACCTTC. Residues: CASRSQGINYGYTF.

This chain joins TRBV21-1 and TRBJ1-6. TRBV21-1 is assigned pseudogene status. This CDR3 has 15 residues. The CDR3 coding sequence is TGTGCCAGCAGCATGGCAGGGCAGCGGGATTCACCCCTCCACTTT. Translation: CASSMAGQRDSPLHF.

The CDR3 reads CASSLIGDRGRMDTEAFF. The CDR3 nucleotides read TGTGCCAGCAGTTTGATTGGGGACAGGGGGCGAATGGACACTGAAGCTTTCTTT. The chain employs TRBV28 and TRBJ1-1; 12 nucleotides match TRBD1. CDR3 length: 18 amino acids. CDR1 is MDHEN, CDR2 SYDVKM, per germline. V lost 3 bases, J lost 3 bases, and 11 bases stayed unmatched. Drawing the rest from reference TRBV28 and TRBJ1-1, the complete variable domain is DVKVTQSSRYLVKRTGEKVFLECVQDMDHENMFWYRQDPGLGLRLIYFSYDVKMKEKGDIPEGYSVSREKKERFSLILESASTNQTSMYLCASSLIGDRGRMDTEAFFGQGTRLTVV.